Described below is a single T cell receptor beta chain sequence and its context. The entry originates in a study of shared clonotypes between healthy human individuals. The V gene's germline CDR1 is SNHLY and CDR2 FYNNEI. The CDR3 is 15 amino acids. With 4 bases clipped from V and 1 base from J, the junction kept 4 bases outside the gene matches. Sequencing used immunoSEQ multiplex PCR; TCRdb keeps in-frame clones, though not all of them. The sample records over a million clones, 75% being singletons. The sequence came from a young man in good health. Sequenced input: memory CD4+ T cells sorted from blood. Described subset: CD45RA-negative fraction. The J gene is TRBJ2-1, the V gene TRBV2; 7 nucleotides agree with TRBD2. The CDR3 loop is CASSAHGGSYNEQFF. CDR3 nucleotides: TGTGCCAGCAGTGCCCACGGGGGGTCCTACAATGAGCAGTTCTTC.